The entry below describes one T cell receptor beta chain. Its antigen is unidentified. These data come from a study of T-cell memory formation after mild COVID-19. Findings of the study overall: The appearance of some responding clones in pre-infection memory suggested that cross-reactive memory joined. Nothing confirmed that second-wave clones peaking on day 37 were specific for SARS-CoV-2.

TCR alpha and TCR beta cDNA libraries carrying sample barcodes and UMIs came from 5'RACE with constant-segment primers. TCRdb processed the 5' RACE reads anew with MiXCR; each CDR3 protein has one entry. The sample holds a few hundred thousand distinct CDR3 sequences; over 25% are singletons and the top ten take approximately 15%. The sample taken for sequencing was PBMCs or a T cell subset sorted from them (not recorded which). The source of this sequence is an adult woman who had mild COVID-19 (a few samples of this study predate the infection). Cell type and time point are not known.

CDR3: CASGKDRRGSNEKLFF. The CDR3 nucleotides read TGTGCCAGCGGAAAGGACAGGCGCGGTTCTAATGAAAAACTGTTTTTT. The chain carries TRBV21-1 and TRBJ1-4; the table's D gene call, TRBD1, was not cross checked with the DNA. TRBV21-1 is a pseudogene locus. The CDR3 spans 16 residues.